This T cell receptor beta chain derives from a study of radiation and T cells in renal cell carcinoma. On the study more broadly: Nephrectomy followed 15 Gy stereotactic body radiation by 4 weeks. Points from the study as a whole: From baseline, blood top tumor clonotypes peaked at 2 weeks post-radiation.

The time point was: baseline pretreatment blood. The treatment was: 15 Gy SBRT to primary tumor, nephrectomy 4 weeks later. Blood was sampled at baseline, 2 weeks and 4 weeks after SBRT. Produced via immunoSEQ multiplex PCR; TCRdb's table is partial and in-frame only. The sample holds about 140,000 clones, approximately 82% seen once. V lost 0 bases, J lost 4 bases, and 19 bases lay in between. CDR1 MGHRA and CDR2 YSYEKL come from the germline V gene. This CDR3 is 18 amino acids long. In the case of this clone: The antigen is unknown.

The sequenced sample was blood, obtained from a patient whose treatment included radiotherapy and nephrectomy. This clonotype was obtained from a woman aged 45-65 years with renal cell carcinoma. The J gene is TRBJ2-1, the V gene TRBV4-1; maybe TRBD2 (6 bases). Here the CDR3 reads CASSQEFQGLSGYNEQFF. Here the CDR3 DNA reads TGCGCCAGCAGCCAAGAGTTCCAGGGACTCTCGGGTTACAATGAGCAGTTCTTC.